This T cell receptor (beta chain) came from a study of T cells after posttransplantation cyclophosphamide. Study-level points and caveats: Blood and skin or GI T cell repertoires showed limited TRB overlap. After PTCy, TRB diversity resembled that of CNI/methotrexate controls. Donor-recipient repertoire similarity was low at 1-2 months, rising over year one.

TCRdb's copy holds only in-frame clones and misses some; the assay was immunoSEQ multiplex PCR. The sample shows roughly 6,200 clones, none of them appearing just once. Treatment was busulfan-fludarabine conditioning, a marrow graft, and cyclophosphamide on days +3 and +4. This clone is labeled as medium-sized (0.01 to 0.1%). What it binds is unknown. This clonotype was sampled from a male patient in his thirties who received an allogeneic stem cell transplant from an unrelated donor, was CMV-positive, and had acute and chronic GVHD. Some of the T cells might come from the graft donor. The source material was PBMCs, sampled after an allogeneic stem cell transplant with post-transplant cyclophosphamide.

CDR3 region: CASSYRESGELFF. CDR3 DNA: TGTGCCAGCAGTTACAGGGAGTCCGGGGAGCTGTTTTTT. V gene TRBV27 combines with J gene TRBJ2-2, with D possibly being TRBD1 (6 bases). The ends were cut back, 4 bases at V and 6 bases at J, with 9 bases in the middle. The CDR3 has 13 amino acids. CDR1 and CDR2 from the germline V gene are MNHEY and SMNVEV (reference sequence).